This T cell receptor (beta chain) was profiled in a study of blood T cell repertoires in COVID-19. Across the study: The United States, Italy and Spain supplied acute and convalescent COVID-19 samples. The cDNA or gDNA used as material had been derived from T cells, B-cell-depleted T cells, or PBMCs.

This clone was detected a few times. All exposed participants met a person with COVID-19 within 2 weeks before entering the study. Authors' data handling: It was from reference gene primer amplification that nucleated cell counts were estimated. Produced via immunoSEQ multiplex PCR; TCRdb's table is partial and in-frame only. That table is the source of V, J and clone size, and D and trimming were worked out from the DNA. The top ten hold around 3.6% of the sample, which has 200,000 or so clones, about 87% seen once. V was pared by 3 bases and J by 4 bases, with 12 bases between. The CDR3 is 14 residues long. Germline-derived CDR1 and CDR2 are LNHDA and SQIVND (reference sequence).

The clonotype comes from a woman in her 30s who had been exposed to COVID-19. Sequencing was performed on PBMCs or T cells enriched from blood (not recorded which). This chain links TRBV19 with TRBJ1-2, with D possibly being TRBD1 (6 bases). The CDR3 sequence: CASSISGALYGYTF. CDR3 nucleotide sequence: TGTGCCAGTAGTATTTCAGGGGCCCTCTATGGCTACACCTTC.